This T cell receptor (beta chain) was recovered during a study of shared clonotypes between healthy human individuals. Study information: For every donor, three CD4 naive, three CD4 memory, two CD8 naive and one CD8 memory plates were used.

The donor population consisted of healthy HIV-negative adults with no recent acute infections or vaccinations. As for this clone: What it recognizes is unknown.

The method was immunoSEQ multiplex PCR; TCRdb's version includes in-frame clones alone and lacks a portion of them. The sample has about 520,000 clones, approximately 95% seen once. Looked up from germline, CDR1 is SNHLY and CDR2 is FYNNEI. This CDR3 comprises 14 residues. With V trimmed by 9 bases and J by 2 bases, 9 bases remained unmatched. Study-wide findings and caveats: Estimated richness was generally greater in naive than memory subsets.

The receptor was derived from a woman under 40 in good health. Sequencing was carried out using naive CD4+ T cells sorted from blood. Documented subset: CD45RA+ positively selected. The chain joins TRBV2 to TRBJ2-7, with TRBD1 matching 8 bases. CDR3 coding DNA: TGTGCCAGTAATATCCGGGACAGGACCTACGAGCAGTACTTC. Translated, it gives CASNIRDRTYEQYF. The full variable domain, rest sourced from reference TRBV2 and TRBJ2-7, is EPEVTQTPSHQVTQMGQEVILRCVPISNHLYFYWYRQILGQKVEFLVSFYNNEISEKSEIFDDQFSVERPDGSNFTLKIRSTKLEDSAMYFCASNIRDRTYEQYFGPGTRLTVT.